Below, 18 T cell receptor beta chains from the same sample are listed, as sequenced in a study of vaccination effects on CD4 cells after COVID-19. Scientists isolated CD4+ T cells after a roughly ten-day culture period ended. Each participant was given two doses of one vaccine (BNT162b2 or mRNA-1273). These receptors are not linked to any known antigen. Clones were sequenced by immunoSEQ multiplex PCR, and TCRdb holds only the in-frame ones, with some missing. The sample has about 66,000 clones; around 70% are singletons. Sequencing used CD4+ T cells from PBMCs cultured without peptide, obtained after COVID-19 vaccination. The receptors come from a human donor who received a COVID-19 vaccine.

The chain has TRBV5-1 and TRBJ2-1, with 9 bases identical to TRBD2. The CDR3 is 18 residues long. Germline assignment: CDR1 SGHRS and CDR2 YFSETQ. The V and J ends lost 4 bases and 0 bases, in that order; junction bases with no gene match: 11. The CDR3 DNA reads as TGCGCCAGCAGCCGTGAGGGACTAGCTATTAGCTCCTACAATGAGCAGTTCTTC. As protein: CASSREGLAISSYNEQFF. Full variable domain (rest looked up from reference TRBV5-1 and TRBJ2-1): KAGVTQTPRYLIKTRGQQVTLSCSPISGHRSVSWYQQTPGQGLQFLFEYFSETQRNKGNFPGRFSGRQFSNSRSEMNVSTLELGDSALYLCASSREGLAISSYNEQFFGPGTRLTVL.

This chain links TRBV7-3 with TRBJ2-5, with D perhaps TRBD1 (6 bases). CDR1 and CDR2 from the germline V gene are SGHTA and FQGTGA. V gave up 5 bases and J gave up 10 bases, with 23 bases separating them. The CDR3 length is 15 residues. CDR3 in amino acids: CASSPQGGNPKNQYF. The CDR3 DNA sequence: TGTGCCAGCAGCCCACAGGGTGGGAACCCCAAGAACCAGTACTTC.

V gene TRBV15 combines with J gene TRBJ2-7, with 9 bases aligning to TRBD1. The CDR3 loop spans 15 amino acids. Germline loops: CDR1 LNHNV, CDR2 YYDKDF (reference sequence). Trimming at V came to 0 bases and at J to 4 bases, leaving 4 bases not matched to a gene. The CDR3 nucleotides are TGTGCCACCAGCAGAGAAGTTGGACAGGGGTACGAGCAGTACGTC. Its translation is CATSREVGQGYEQYV.

The chain's CDR3 is CASSSGYGYTF. The CDR3 DNA sequence: TGTGCCAGCAGCTCAGGGTATGGCTACACCTTC. This chain links TRBV6-5 with TRBJ1-2, with a tentative D call TRBD1 (5 bases). Germline lookup yields CDR1 MNHEY and CDR2 SVGAGI. This CDR3 spans 11 amino acids. The ends were cut back, 6 bases at V and 5 bases at J, with 7 bases in the middle.

This clone appeared once. This rearrangement joins TRBV5-1 to TRBJ2-7; D tentatively reads TRBD1 or TRBD2 (5 bases each). V dropped 0 bases and J dropped 0 bases, with 13 bases sitting between them. The CDR3 is made up of 16 amino acids. CDR1 is SGHRS and CDR2 is YFSETQ in the germline V gene. The CDR3: CASSLGGTSSSYEQYV. In nucleotides, the CDR3 is TGCGCCAGCAGCTTGGGGGGGACCAGTAGCTCCTACGAGCAGTACGTC.

This clone was found a few times. The chain links TRBV14 to TRBJ1-2; D ambiguous. Trimming took off 3 bases at V and 2 bases at J, with 13 bases between the two ends. CDR3 length: 15 amino acids. The germline V gene has CDR1 SGHDN and CDR2 FVKESK. Here the CDR3 DNA reads TGTGCCAGCAGCCACCCCCGAGGGTCGAACTATGGCTACACCTTC. This encodes CASSHPRGSNYGYTF.

The genes are TRBV7-9 and TRBJ2-3, with TRBD1 identical over 7 bases. This CDR3 is built from 16 residues. Losses at the gene ends were 3 bases for V and 1 base for J; bases not matched to a gene: 7. CDR1 is SEHNR and CDR2 is FQNEAQ in the germline V gene (reference sequence). CDR3 nucleotides: TGTGCCAGCAGCTTGACAGGGCAACAAGGCACAGATACGCAGTATTTT. Translation gives CASSLTGQQGTDTQYF.

The chain carries TRBV21-1 and TRBJ2-1. TRBV21-1 has pseudogene status. The CDR3 contains 16 residues. The CDR3 spells CASSKGPMGVEGEQFF. The CDR3 nucleotides are TGTGCCAGCAGCAAAGGACCGATGGGGGTAGAAGGGGAGCAGTTCTTC.

This clone was detected only a few times. V usage is TRBV2 and J usage is TRBJ2-7; D remains ambiguous. This CDR3 has 14 amino acids. Germline values: CDR1 SNHLY, CDR2 FYNNEI. V shed 4 bases and J shed 7 bases, with 17 bases lying between them. CDR3 nucleotide sequence: TGTGCCAGCAGTGGTGTTCAGTCGAAGGGTGAGCAGTACGTC. As protein: CASSGVQSKGEQYV.

This rearrangement joins TRBV5-1 to TRBJ2-5, with TRBD2 matching 7 bases. The germline gives CDR1 SGHRS, CDR2 YFSETQ. V shed 3 bases and J 5 bases; nucleotides not matched to a gene: 10. This CDR3 contains 15 residues. The CDR3 spells CASSSGRGNWETQYF. CDR3 sequence (DNA): TGCGCCAGCAGCTCCGGGCGGGGGAACTGGGAGACCCAGTACTTC.

The CDR3 sequence: CASSLVSGGRDSPLHF. The CDR3 nucleotides are TGTGCCAGCAGCTTAGTATCCGGGGGCAGGGATTCACCCCTCCACTTT. J is TRBJ1-6 and V is TRBV7-8; TRBD1 might be the D (6 bases). The CDR3 runs to 16 residues. From germline, CDR1 is SGHVS and CDR2 FQNEAQ. V lost 1 base and J 8 bases, leaving 15 bases between the germline ends.

The CDR3 bases are TGTGCCAGCAGTCGGAGCGCGAGCTCCTACGAGCAGTACGTC. This sequence encodes CASSRSASSYEQYV. The genes are TRBV28 and TRBJ2-7; D remains ambiguous. The CDR3 has 14 residues. The germline gives CDR1 MDHEN, CDR2 SYDVKM. Between the trimmed V and J ends, which lost 5 bases and 0 bases, there was a span of 11 bases.

In DNA form, the CDR3 reads TGTGCCACCAGTGACACCGGGACAGGGAACTATGGCTACACCTTC. It encodes CATSDTGTGNYGYTF. This rearrangement joins TRBV24-1 to TRBJ1-2; 9 bases fit TRBD1. The CDR3 loop spans 15 amino acids. V was pared by 4 bases and J by 2 bases, with 4 bases of the junction left unmatched. Germline lookup yields CDR1 KGHDR and CDR2 SFDVKD.

The chain is built from TRBV2 and TRBJ2-2; a weak D match, TRBD1 (5 bases). Germline assignment: CDR1 SNHLY and CDR2 FYNNEI. The CDR3 length is 14 residues. Trimming removed 5 bases from V and 5 bases from J, with 12 bases in between. In DNA form, the CDR3 reads TGTGCCAGCAGTCTGACAGTGTTAACCGGGGAGCTGTTTTTT. Translation gives CASSLTVLTGELFF.

The chain joins TRBV19 to TRBJ2-6; possibly TRBD2 for D (6 bases). V was pared by 10 bases and J by 0 bases, with 13 bases between. The CDR3 length is 15 residues. Per germline, CDR1 LNHDA and CDR2 SQIVND (reference sequence). As DNA, the CDR3 is TGTGCCACCAAAGGAGGGAGCTCTGGGGCCAACGTCCTGACTTTC. Translation: CATKGGSSGANVLTF.

This clone was picked up a small number of times. The chain uses TRBV7-9 and TRBJ2-5; D may correspond to TRBD1 or TRBD2 (7 bases each). This CDR3 spans 14 amino acids. The germline V gene encodes CDR1 SEHNR and CDR2 FQNEAQ (reference sequence). Deletions cut 3 bases from V and 5 bases from J, with 13 bases between. The CDR3 region has the DNA TGTGCCAGCAGCTTCCGACAGGGAGGGGAGACCCAGTACTTC. Its protein is CASSFRQGGETQYF.

This clone has just one count. V usage is TRBV11-3 and J usage is TRBJ2-2; perhaps TRBD2 as D (5 bases). Germline values: CDR1 SGHNT, CDR2 YENEEA. This CDR3 has 17 residues. V was pared by 4 bases and J by 0 bases, with 15 bases between. This CDR3 reads CASSSLEGTSNTGELFF. For the CDR3, the DNA is TGTGCCAGCAGCTCCCTTGAGGGCACCTCGAACACCGGGGAGCTGTTTTTT.

This clone was picked up a small number of times. The chain carries TRBV5-6 and TRBJ2-5; 9 positions agree with TRBD2. From germline, CDR1 is SGHDT and CDR2 YYEEEE. V shed 4 bases, J shed 2 bases, and the junction held 3 bases outside the gene matches. The CDR3 has 14 amino acids. CDR3 amino acids: CASSAGGWQETQYF. In DNA, the CDR3 is TGTGCCAGCAGCGCGGGAGGGTGGCAAGAGACCCAGTACTTC.